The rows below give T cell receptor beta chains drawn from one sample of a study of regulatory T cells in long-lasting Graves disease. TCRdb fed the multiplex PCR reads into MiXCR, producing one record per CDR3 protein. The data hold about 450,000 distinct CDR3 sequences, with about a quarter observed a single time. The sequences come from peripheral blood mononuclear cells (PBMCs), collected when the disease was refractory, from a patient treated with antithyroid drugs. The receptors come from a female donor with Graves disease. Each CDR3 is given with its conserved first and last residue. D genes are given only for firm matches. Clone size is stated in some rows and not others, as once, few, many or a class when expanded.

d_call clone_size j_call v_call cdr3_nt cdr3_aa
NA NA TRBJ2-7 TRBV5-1 TGTGCCAGCAGCTTGGGTAGCTCTACCTACGAGCAGTACTTC CASSLGSSTYEQYF
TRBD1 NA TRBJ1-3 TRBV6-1 TGTGCCAGCAGTGAAGTTCTAGGGACAGGGGCTCGCCTCGGAAACACCATATATTTT CASSEVLGTGARLGNTIYF
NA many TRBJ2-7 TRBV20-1 TGCAGTGCTAAACCGTACGGGAGTCCAAATTTCTACGAGCAGTACTTC CSAKPYGSPNFYEQYF
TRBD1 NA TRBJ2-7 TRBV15 TGTGCCACCAGCAGAGATTTTGATCCACAGGGGAGCTCCTACGAGCAGTACTTC CATSRDFDPQGSSYEQYF
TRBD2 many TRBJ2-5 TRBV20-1 TGCAGTGCGATCCCCCTAGCGGGAGGGGTTGAGACCCAGTACTTC CSAIPLAGGVETQYF
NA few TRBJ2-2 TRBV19 TGTGCCAGTAGGAGGTTTTCGAACACCGGGGAGCTGTTTTTT CASRRFSNTGELFF
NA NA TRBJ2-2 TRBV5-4 TGTGCCAGCAGCCCCCACCCCATGGGCAGAACGAACACCGGGGAGCTGTTTTTT CASSPHPMGRTNTGELFF
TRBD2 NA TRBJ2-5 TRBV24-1 TGTGCCACCAGTGATCCACCGGGACTAGCGGACCAAGAGACCCAGTACTTC CATSDPPGLADQETQYF
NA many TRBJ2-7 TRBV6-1 TGTGCCAGCACCCAGAGAGGATACGAGCAGTACTTC CASTQRGYEQYF
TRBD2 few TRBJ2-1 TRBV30 TGTGCCTGGAGTGCTCAATTTGGACTAGCGGGAGGAGGCAATGAGCAGTTCTTC CAWSAQFGLAGGGNEQFF
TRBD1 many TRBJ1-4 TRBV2 TGTGCCAGCAGCCGGGACAGGGGAAGTGAAAAACTGTTTTTT CASSRDRGSEKLFF
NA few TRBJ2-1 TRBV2 TGTGCCAGCAACCGGGGGACCTACAATGAGCAGTTCTTC CASNRGTYNEQFF
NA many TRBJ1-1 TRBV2 TGTGCCAGCAGTGACAGTGGAAAAACTGAAGCTTTCTTT CASSDSGKTEAFF
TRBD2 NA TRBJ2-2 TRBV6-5 TGTGCCAGCAGTTACGGGGTAATAGCGGGAGGAGTCGGGGAGCTGTTTTTT CASSYGVIAGGVGELFF
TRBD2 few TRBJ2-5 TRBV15 TGTGCCACCAGCAGGACCAGCGGGGGGAGAGAGACCCAGTACTTC CATSRTSGGRETQYF
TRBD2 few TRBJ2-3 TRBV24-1 TGTGCCACCAGTTTTTATTCGGGACTAGCGGGAGGAGATACGCAGTATTTT CATSFYSGLAGGDTQYF
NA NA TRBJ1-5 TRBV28 TGTGCCAGCAAAGAACTGGATCAGCCCCAGCATTTT CASKELDQPQHF
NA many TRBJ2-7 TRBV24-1 TGTGCCACCGAATCTCTGTCCTACGAGCAGTACTTC CATESLSYEQYF
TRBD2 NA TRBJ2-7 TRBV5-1 TGCGCCAGCAGATCGGCCAGCGGGAGCTCCTACGAGCAGTACTTC CASRSASGSSYEQYF
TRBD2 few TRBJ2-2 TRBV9 TGTGCCAGCAGCGTAGTGGCGGGAGTATCGGGCACCGGGGAGCTGTTTTTT CASSVVAGVSGTGELFF
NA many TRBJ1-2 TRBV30 TGTGCCTGGAGTAGAGGGCAGCGAGGCTACACCTTC CAWSRGQRGYTF
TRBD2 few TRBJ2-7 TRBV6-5 TGTGCCAGCAGTTATCCAGGCGGGAGCCTGGGCGAGCAGTACTTC CASSYPGGSLGEQYF
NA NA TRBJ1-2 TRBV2 TGTGCCAGCAGCGCCAGAGGTCCCAGCAGTGGCTACACCTTC CASSARGPSSGYTF
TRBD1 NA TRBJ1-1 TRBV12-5 TGTGCTAGTGGTCCTCCGGGACAGGGGGTTGCTTTCTTT CASGPPGQGVAFF
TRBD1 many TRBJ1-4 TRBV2 TGTGCCAGCAGAGGGGACAGGGATGAAAAACTGTTTTTT CASRGDRDEKLFF
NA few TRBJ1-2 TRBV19 TGTGCCAGTACCCCCCAGGGTACAGTCGGTGGCTACACCTTC CASTPQGTVGGYTF
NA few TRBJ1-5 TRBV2 TGTGCCAGCACCAACGGAGGGCCCCAGCATTTT CASTNGGPQHF
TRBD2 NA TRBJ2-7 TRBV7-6 TGTGCCAGCAGCTTAGCGTCCCCCACTAGCGGGTCCCTCTACGAGCAGTACTTC CASSLASPTSGSLYEQYF
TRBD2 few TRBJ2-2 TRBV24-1 TGTGCCACCAGTGATTCTGGACTAGGAGTTTCCGGGGAGCTGTTTTTT CATSDSGLGVSGELFF
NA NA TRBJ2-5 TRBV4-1 TGCGCCAGCAGCCAAGATGGGGCAGCCCTAGAGACCCAGTACTTC CASSQDGAALETQYF
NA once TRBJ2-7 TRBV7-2 TGTGCCAGCAGCTTACGGGAACTCGGGAACGAGCAGTACTTC CASSLRELGNEQYF
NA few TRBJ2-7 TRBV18 TGTGCCAGCTCACCTTTTGACTACGAGCAGTACTTC CASSPFDYEQYF
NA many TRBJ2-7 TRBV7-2 TGTGCCAGCAGCTTAGGGGCGGGCACCTCCTACGAGCAGTACTTC CASSLGAGTSYEQYF
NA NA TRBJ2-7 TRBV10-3 TGTGCCATCAGTTGGGCAGGCGAGCAGTACTTC CAISWAGEQYF
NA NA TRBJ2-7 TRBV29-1 TGCAGCGTTGTCCCAACTCAGGGGTACTACGAGCAGTACTTC CSVVPTQGYYEQYF
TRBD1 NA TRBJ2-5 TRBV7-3 TGTGCCAGCAGCCTAGCCGGGACAGCGAAACAAGAGACCCAGTACTTC CASSLAGTAKQETQYF
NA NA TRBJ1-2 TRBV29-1 TGCAGCACCCAAGGGACTGATGGCTACACCTTC CSTQGTDGYTF